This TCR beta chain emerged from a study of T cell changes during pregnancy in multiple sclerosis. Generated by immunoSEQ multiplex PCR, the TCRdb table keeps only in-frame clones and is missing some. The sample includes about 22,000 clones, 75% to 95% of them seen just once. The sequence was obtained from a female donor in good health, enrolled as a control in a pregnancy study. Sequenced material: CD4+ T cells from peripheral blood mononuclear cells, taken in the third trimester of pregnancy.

CDR3 region: CSVVRGNYGYTF. CDR3 DNA: TGCAGCGTTGTGAGGGGGAACTATGGCTACACCTTC. The gene calls are TRBV29-1 and TRBJ1-2; D is possibly TRBD1 (6 bases). The CDR3 contains 12 residues. The germline gives CDR1 SQVTM, CDR2 ANQGSEA. V lost 4 bases to trimming and J lost 2 bases, with 8 bases between them.